One and the same sample provided the 28 T cell receptor beta chains below, sequenced in a study of T-cell reconstitution after alpha-beta-depleted transplantation in children. The TCRbeta library was prepared with unique molecular identifiers. Using its own MiXCR run on the PCR reads, TCRdb lists one record per CDR3 protein. The sample gives roughly 50,000 distinct CDR3 sequences, roughly 45% of which show up once; 95% to 98% is in the top ten. The sequences come from PBMCs, mostly from graft donor cells, collected 360 days after TCRalphabeta/CD19-depleted stem cell transplant. The receptors originated from a male patient younger than 18 who had a stem cell transplant for acute lymphoblastic leukemia, so the T cells may come from the graft donor.

This clonotype appeared a single time. J is TRBJ2-7 and V is TRBV11-2; 11 bases agree with TRBD2. Trimming removed 1 base from V and 3 bases from J; junction bases left unmatched: 8. The CDR3 loop spans 17 amino acids. Germline CDR1 reads SGHAT; CDR2 reads FQNNGV. The CDR3 nucleotides are TGTGCCAGCAGCTTAGTCCAGGGACTAGCGGTCGACTACGAGCAGTACTTC. Translated: CASSLVQGLAVDYEQYF. Supplemented by reference TRBV11-2 and TRBJ2-7, the full variable domain reads EAGVAQSPRYKIIEKRQSVAFWCNPISGHATLYWYQQILGQGPKLLIQFQNNGVVDDSQLPKDRFSAERLKGVDSTLKIQPAKLEDSAVYLCASSLVQGLAVDYEQYFGPGTRLTVT.

J is TRBJ2-1 and V is TRBV12-3 or TRBV12-4; D might be TRBD2 (5 bases). The CDR3 has 12 amino acids. V lost 3 bases and J lost 7, with 7 bases in between. The CDR3 spells CASSFGGNEQFF. The CDR3 nucleotides read TGTGCCAGCAGTTTCGGAGGAAATGAGCAGTTCTTC.

A few counts support this clonotype. CDR3 coding DNA: TGTGCCAGCAGTGGCCTTGGGGGCGCTGAAGCTTTCTTT. Protein sequence: CASSGLGGAEAFF. The chain couples TRBV25-1 to TRBJ1-1, with D maybe TRBD1 (6 bases). Germline V gives CDR1 MGHDK, CDR2 SYGVNS. The ends were cut back, 4 bases at V and 6 bases at J, with 12 bases in the middle. This CDR3 has 13 amino acids.

This clonotype was detected only a few times. This chain uses TRBV28 with TRBJ2-3; D gene unclear. This CDR3 has 14 amino acids. Germline V gives CDR1 MDHEN, CDR2 SYDVKM. V shed 6 bases and J shed 2 bases, with 12 bases lying between them. This chain's CDR3 is CASRWERDTDTQYF. The CDR3 DNA is TGTGCCAGCAGGTGGGAAAGGGACACAGATACGCAGTATTTT.

This clonotype showed up just a few times. The V gene is TRBV29-1, the J gene TRBJ2-1; TRBD1 matches at 10 bases. The junction had 9 bases not matched to a gene; V was cut back by 2 bases and J by 8 bases. The CDR3 runs to 15 residues. The germline gives CDR1 SQVTM, CDR2 ANQGSEA. The CDR3 coding sequence is TGCAGCGTTGAACTGGGAGACAGGGGGCACGATGAGCAGTTCTTC. This gives the protein CSVELGDRGHDEQFF.

V is TRBV7-9 and J is TRBJ2-1, with D unresolved. V shed 6 bases and J shed 4 bases, with 13 bases lying between them. The CDR3 covers 14 residues. The germline V gene encodes CDR1 SEHNR and CDR2 FQNEAQ (reference sequence). Here the CDR3 reads CASRPQTVYNEQFF. CDR3 coding DNA: TGTGCCAGCAGGCCTCAGACGGTTTACAATGAGCAGTTCTTC.

This clonotype was observed once. J is TRBJ2-2 and V is TRBV7-2; D is ambiguous. Germline CDR1 reads SGHTA; CDR2 reads FQGNSA. V was clipped by 7 bases and J by 4 bases, with 16 bases between them. This CDR3 region has 15 residues. CDR3 bases: TGTGCCAGCATCCCAGGCCCCTCTAGCACCGGGGAGCTGTTTTTT. It specifies CASIPGPSSTGELFF.

This chain joins TRBV7-6 and TRBJ1-2, with D possibly matching TRBD1 (6 bases). This CDR3 contains 15 residues. V was shortened by 5 bases and J by 1 base, with 14 bases between the two germline ends. The germline CDR1 and CDR2 sequences are SGHVS and FNYEAQ. CDR3 DNA sequence: TGTGCCAGCAGCCCCGGGACACAAATTAACTATGGCTACACCTTC. The encoded protein is CASSPGTQINYGYTF.

This clonotype was found a few times. V usage is TRBV29-1 and J usage is TRBJ1-1; 11 bases are shared with TRBD1. CDR1 is SQVTM, CDR2 ANQGSEA, per germline. V was clipped by 5 bases and J by 6 bases; unmatched bases: 11. The CDR3 contains 15 residues. In DNA, the CDR3 is TGCAGCGTTCCCGGACAGGGGGCGCGGGGGCCTGAAGCTTTCTTT. This codes for CSVPGQGARGPEAFF.

The rearrangement joins TRBV20-1 to TRBJ2-3, with TRBD2 as a possible D gene (7 bases). V gave up 5 bases and J gave up 6 bases, with 12 bases separating them. The CDR3 has 12 residues. In germline, CDR1 is DFQATT, CDR2 SNEGSKA (reference sequence). DNA of the CDR3: TGCAGTGCTCCCAGGGGAGGGGATACGCAGTATTTT. Residues: CSAPRGGDTQYF.

This clonotype was counted between two and nine times. The J gene is TRBJ2-1, the V gene TRBV20-1; D is ambiguous. CDR3 length: 14 residues. V lost 8 bases and J lost 6, with 20 bases in between. CDR1 DFQATT and CDR2 SNEGSKA come from the germline V gene (reference sequence). CDR3 nucleotide sequence: TGCAGTAATTTAGCCCTCGTTATGTCCAATGAGCAGTTCTTC. Translation: CSNLALVMSNEQFF.

CDR3 nucleotide sequence: TGTGCCAGCAGTCCCGCGGGTGGCGCGGGAGCGCTTTGGGAGCAGTACTTC. This sequence encodes CASSPAGGAGALWEQYF. The chain recombines TRBV12-3 or TRBV12-4 with TRBJ2-7, with TRBD2 matching over 7 bases. V was pared by 5 bases and J by 7 bases, with 20 bases of the junction left unmatched. The CDR3 is 17 residues long.

The chain has TRBV20-1 and TRBJ2-7; D might be TRBD1 (6 bases). Germline CDR1 DFQATT, CDR2 SNEGSKA (reference sequence). CDR3 size: 10 residues. CDR3 bases: TGCAGTGCTAGAGTTGGGGACACGGTAGTC. This gives the protein CSARVGDTVV.

The rearrangement joins TRBV12-3 or TRBV12-4 to TRBJ2-5, with TRBD1 matching over 8 bases. The CDR3 covers 16 residues. V lost 5 bases, J lost 1 base, and 9 bases stayed unmatched. As DNA, the CDR3 is TGTGCCAGCAGTCTCAGACAGGGGAGGCCCCAAGAGACCCAGTACTTC. Translation: CASSLRQGRPQETQYF.

The CDR3 DNA sequence: TGTGCCAGCAGTCAGACAGGGTGGGAGACCCAGTACTTC. This gives the protein CASSQTGWETQYF. This chain connects TRBV6-1 to TRBJ2-5; 7 bases align to TRBD1. There are 13 residues in the CDR3. Germline assignment: CDR1 MNHNS and CDR2 SASEGT. V gave up 5 bases and J gave up 5 bases; unmatched junction bases: 5.

The chain carries TRBV4-1 and TRBJ2-5; 12 bases fit TRBD2. The CDR3 contains 20 residues. Germline V gives CDR1 MGHRA, CDR2 YSYEKL. J gave up 5 bases and V 3 bases, and 19 bases lay outside the gene matches. The CDR3 sequence is CASSHPKEVLAGGPAETQYF. CDR3 coding DNA: TGCGCCAGCAGCCATCCAAAAGAGGTTCTAGCGGGAGGGCCGGCGGAGACCCAGTACTTC.

This chain links TRBV27 with TRBJ2-3, with D perhaps matching TRBD2 (6 bases). The CDR3 length is 15 residues. Trimming pared 6 bases from V and 9 bases from J, leaving 22 bases between. The V gene's germline CDR1 is MNHEY and CDR2 SMNVEV (reference sequence). CDR3 DNA: TGTGCCAGCAGACAGCGGAGCCCCGGGGGAGAAACGCAGTATTTT. The encoded protein is CASRQRSPGGETQYF.

DNA for the CDR3: TGTGCCAGCAGCTACCGGGAACCCCCGTTCTACGAGCAGTACTTC. Residues: CASSYREPPFYEQYF. The chain uses TRBV6-5 and TRBJ2-7; TRBD2 is a possible D gene (5 bases). The CDR3 runs 15 residues. CDR1 and CDR2 (germline): MNHEY, SVGAGI. Trimming removed 6 bases from V and 3 bases from J, with 18 bases in between.

J is TRBJ2-3 and V is TRBV24-1; 8 nucleotides match TRBD1. Per the germline V gene, CDR1 is KGHDR and CDR2 is SFDVKD. This CDR3 comprises 17 residues. The V gene end was trimmed by 5 bases and the J gene end by 0 bases; junction bases not matched to a gene: 9. CDR3 nucleotide sequence: TGTGCCACCAGTGGGCCCGGGACAGGCTCTAGCACAGATACGCAGTATTTT. Its protein product is CATSGPGTGSSTDTQYF.

Only a few counts were recorded for this clonotype. This chain uses TRBV2 with TRBJ2-1; 12 positions match TRBD2. Germline assignment: CDR1 SNHLY and CDR2 FYNNEI. There are 15 residues in the CDR3. The trim removed 0 bases at V and 6 bases at J, leaving 0 bases unmatched. The CDR3 sequence is CASSEAGLAGNEQFF. For the CDR3, the DNA is TGTGCCAGCAGTGAAGCGGGACTAGCGGGCAATGAGCAGTTCTTC.

As DNA, the CDR3 is TGTGCCAGCAGCCAAGAAATTGGCCGGGACAGGGACAATGAGCAGTTCTTC. The encoded protein is CASSQEIGRDRDNEQFF. The chain couples TRBV4-2 to TRBJ2-1; 9 bases map to TRBD1. The germline V gene has CDR1 LGHNA and CDR2 YNFKEQ. The CDR3 has 17 residues. Trimming took 0 bases from V and 5 from J; bases not matched to a gene: 8.

This clonotype is a singleton in its sample. Lacking the conserved final phenylalanine or tryptophan, this CDR3 likely reflects a read error. The V and J genes are TRBV12-3 or TRBV12-4 and TRBJ1-2; D call uncertain. V shed 3 bases and J shed 3 bases, with 8 bases lying between them. The CDR3 length is 13 residues. The CDR3 nucleotides are TGTGCCAGCAGTTTTCGCGGGGACTATGGCTACACCGTC. This sequence encodes CASSFRGDYGYTV.

The genes are TRBV4-3 and TRBJ2-7; D may be TRBD1 or TRBD2 (5 bases each). CDR1 LGHNA and CDR2 YSLEER come from the germline V gene. The CDR3 length is 15 residues. V was trimmed by 3 bases and J by 2 bases, leaving 14 bases between them. CDR3 sequence: CASSQGGTYTYEQYF. CDR3 bases: TGCGCCAGCAGCCAGGGTGGGACGTACACCTACGAGCAGTACTTC.

This sequence joins TRBV28 and TRBJ2-7, with 9 nucleotides matching TRBD1. Germline V lookup: CDR1 MDHEN, CDR2 SYDVKM. V shed 6 bases, J shed 2 bases, and the junction held 11 bases outside the gene matches. This CDR3 has 16 residues. CDR3 region: CASSSLPGQGTYEQYF. DNA of the CDR3: TGTGCCAGCAGCTCTTTACCGGGACAGGGTACCTACGAGCAGTACTTC.

This clonotype has a handful of counts. This rearrangement joins TRBV29-1 to TRBJ2-7; D not resolved. The CDR3 contains 12 residues. The V gene's germline CDR1 is SQVTM and CDR2 ANQGSEA. The V end was cut by 6 bases, the J end by 0 bases, with 9 bases between. The CDR3 sequence is CSVFLSSYEQYF. The CDR3 bases are TGCAGCGTCTTTTTGAGCTCCTACGAGCAGTACTTC.

The chain employs TRBV20-1 and TRBJ1-2; weak D call: TRBD1 (5 bases). Germline-derived CDR1 and CDR2 are DFQATT and SNEGSKA (reference sequence). Trimming took 2 bases from V and 6 from J, leaving 7 bases between them. The length of the CDR3 is 11 residues. The CDR3 bases are TGCAGTGCTAGACAGGGCGATGGCTACACCTTC. Its translation: CSARQGDGYTF.

The chain is built from TRBV28 and TRBJ2-3; perhaps TRBD2 as D (6 bases). The CDR3 length is 14 residues. Trimming removed 6 bases from V and 5 bases from J, with 15 bases in between. In germline, CDR1 is MDHEN, CDR2 SYDVKM. As DNA, the CDR3 is TGTGCCAGCAGGCGAGGAGGGTTGGAAGATACGCAGTATTTT. Encoded protein: CASRRGGLEDTQYF.

This clonotype was detected a few times. CDR3 DNA: TGTGCCAGCAGCTCCGAACTTGAAACAGATACGCAGTATTTT. Its translation: CASSSELETDTQYF. The genes are TRBV5-5 and TRBJ2-3; unclear D gene. The V end lost 3 bases, the J end lost 3 bases, and 11 bases lay between the germline ends. The length of the CDR3 is 14 residues. Germline V gene lookup returns CDR1 SGHKS and CDR2 YYEKEE (reference sequence).